The rows below give T cell receptor beta chains drawn from one sample of a study of cytomegalovirus exposure and HLA in healthy donors. The data were produced by immunoSEQ multiplex PCR, yet TCRdb's version contains in-frame clones alone and is incomplete. This table holds some 110,000 clones, 75% to 90% found once. Sequencing was carried out using PBMCs. All receptors derive from a man younger than 35 in good health and CMV-seropositive. CDR3s include the opening cysteine and the closing phenylalanine or tryptophan. The D gene is left open where the match is weak. Size is omitted from some rows. Given values are once, few, many or a class for expanded clones.

>13|TRBV25-1|TRBJ2-7|TRBD1|.
CASSVTGGFSQYF
TGTGCCAGCAGTGTAACAGGGGGGTTCTCGCAGTACTTC
>14|TRBV11-2|TRBJ2-7|.|few
CASSLVSGEHEQYF
TGTGCCAGCAGCTTAGTGTCAGGGGAACACGAGCAGTACTTC
>16|TRBV5-4|TRBJ2-7|TRBD1|.
CASSPLSDRASYEQYF
TGTGCCAGCAGCCCCCTTTCGGACAGGGCGTCCTACGAGCAGTACTTC
>16|TRBV6-5|TRBJ2-2|TRBD1|.
CASSYSDRGNTGELFF
TGTGCCAGCAGTTACTCAGACAGGGGGAACACCGGGGAGCTGTTTTTT
>18|TRBV5-5|TRBJ1-5|.|.
CASSSKDTTQVGNQPQHF
TGTGCCAGCAGCTCAAAGGACACAACCCAAGTGGGCAATCAGCCCCAGCATTTT
>13|TRBV29-1|TRBJ2-3|TRBD1|.
CSAPGQGGSAQYF
TGCAGCGCCCCGGGACAGGGAGGATCTGCGCAGTATTTT
>12|TRBV19|TRBJ2-1|.|.
CASKGGKGEQFF
TGTGCCAGTAAAGGGGGAAAGGGTGAGCAGTTCTTC
>15|TRBV9|TRBJ2-2|TRBD1|.
CASSPRTGSPGELFF
TGTGCCAGCAGCCCCCGGACAGGGAGCCCCGGGGAGCTGTTTTTT
>14|TRBV10-1|TRBJ2-7|TRBD1|.
CASSTGTGSDEQYF
TGCGCCAGCAGTACCGGGACAGGGAGCGACGAGCAGTACTTC
>15|TRBV4-1|TRBJ2-2|.|.
CASSQEGAGTGELFF
TGCGCCAGCAGCCAAGAGGGGGCCGGCACCGGGGAGCTGTTTTTT
>16|TRBV11-1|TRBJ2-1|TRBD2|.
CASSLTTSGGQREQFF
TGTGCCAGCAGCTTAACAACTAGCGGTGGCCAAAGAGAGCAGTTCTTC
>15|TRBV19|TRBJ1-5|TRBD1|.
CASSTKTGSSQPQHF
TGTGCCAGTAGTACAAAGACAGGGAGCAGTCAGCCCCAGCATTTT
>13|TRBV4-1|TRBJ1-1|.|.
CASSLGRGSEAFF
TGCGCCAGCAGCCTAGGCCGGGGATCCGAAGCTTTCTTT
>17|TRBV7-2|TRBJ2-2|.|.
CASSLVPPSHTTGELFF
TGTGCCAGCAGCTTAGTTCCCCCCAGTCATACGACCGGGGAGCTGTTTTTT
>14|TRBV11-2|TRBJ1-1|TRBD1|.
CASSFTTGDSEAFF
TGTGCCAGCAGCTTCACGACAGGGGATAGTGAAGCTTTCTTT
>14|TRBV6-5|TRBJ2-7|TRBD1|.
CASSQGVHGYEQYF
TGTGCCAGCTCCCAGGGGGTCCACGGGTACGAGCAGTACTTC
>15|TRBV6-6|TRBJ2-7|TRBD1|.
CASRPRGRGSYEQYF
TGTGCCAGCAGGCCCAGGGGGCGCGGATCCTACGAGCAGTACTTC
>14|TRBV27|TRBJ2-7|TRBD2|.
CASSGAGAGYEQYF
TGTGCCAGCAGTGGAGCGGGGGCTGGTTACGAGCAGTACTTC
>15|TRBV23-1|TRBJ2-7|.|once
CASSQSGYDPYEQYF
TGCGCCAGCAGTCAATCCGGGTACGATCCCTACGAGCAGTACTTC
>15|TRBV21-1|TRBJ1-2|.|.
CASSIRGLTTYGYTF
TGTGCCAGCAGTATTAGGGGGCTTACTACCTATGGCTACACCTTC
>15|TRBV28|TRBJ2-7|.|.
CASSPRIPVGGEQYF
TGTGCCAGCAGTCCCAGAATCCCGGTTGGAGGCGAGCAGTACTTC
>14|TRBV10-3|TRBJ2-2|TRBD1|.
CAISGTENTGELFF
TGTGCCATCAGCGGGACAGAGAACACCGGGGAGCTGTTTTTT